This T cell receptor beta chain was captured by sequencing in a study of T cells in tumors after PD-1 blockade. Study overall: Patients had no prior checkpoint blockade, systemic immunosuppressants, or anti-cancer therapy within 4 weeks. A subset received ongoing vismodegib 150 mg daily alongside anti-PD-1 therapy. Study-wide points: About 41% of tumor TCR clonotypes were also found in blood.

The method was immunoSEQ multiplex PCR; TCRdb's version includes in-frame clones alone and lacks a portion of them. The top ten clones hold around 4.7% of a sample with approximately 63,000 clones, under 80% of them seen once. Worth noting for this clone: Its matching antigen is unknown.

Input was about 600 ng to 6,004 ng of genomic DNA from tumor or blood. With 1 base removed from V and 0 bases from J, the gap between germline ends came to 7 bases. Germline assignment: CDR1 SGHRS and CDR2 YFSETQ. The CDR3 loop spans 15 amino acids. This chain connects TRBV5-1 to TRBJ1-4; D not certain. This sequence was found in a human donor with basal cell carcinoma. Sequences were derived from PBMCs, sampled after anti-PD-1 treatment. The CDR3 coding sequence is TGCGCCAGCAGCTTGTGGACGGCAACTAATGAAAAACTGTTTTTT. As protein: CASSLWTATNEKLFF.